This entry lists 20 T cell receptor beta chains sequenced from one sample in a study. TCRdb used MiXCR to reprocess the RT-PCR reads, holding one entry per CDR3 protein. The sample has about 680,000 distinct CDR3 sequences; about 14% are singletons. Material: memory CD4+ T cells from blood. These receptors were collected from a female donor in good health, serving as a healthy control.

There are a few counts of this clonotype. The chain joins TRBV12-3 or TRBV12-4 to TRBJ1-2, with TRBD1 as a possible D gene (6 bases). V was trimmed by 6 bases and J by 9 bases, leaving 20 bases between them. CDR3 size: 14 residues. The CDR3: CASSSLAGGASYTF. The CDR3 DNA reads as TGTGCCAGCAGCTCCCTCGCCGGGGGCGCGAGCTACACCTTC.

The chain couples TRBV7-9 to TRBJ1-1; D remains unclear. V was trimmed by 3 bases and J by 11 bases, leaving 10 bases between them. CDR1 SEHNR and CDR2 FQNEAQ come from the germline V gene (reference sequence). The length of the CDR3 is 11 residues. The CDR3 here is CASSFPSLAFF. In DNA form, the CDR3 reads TGTGCCAGCAGCTTTCCCAGCCTCGCTTTCTTT.

J is TRBJ2-7 and V is TRBV20-1; 9 nucleotides agree with TRBD2. CDR1 is DFQATT, CDR2 SNEGSKA, per germline (reference sequence). V shed 3 bases, J shed 1 base, and the junction held 10 bases outside the gene matches. The CDR3 loop spans 16 amino acids. CDR3 region: CSASRLAESVSYEQYF. The DNA for the CDR3 is TGCAGTGCTAGCAGACTAGCGGAATCGGTATCCTACGAGCAGTACTTC.

This clonotype was detected a few times. Germline and junction disagree at one end, which may indicate a read error. J is TRBJ1-5 and V is TRBV7-2, with unresolved D. The CDR3 loop spans 14 amino acids. Germline V gene data show CDR1 as SGHTA and CDR2 as FQGNSA. CDR3 sequence: CASTLGLSNQPQHF. Written as DNA, the CDR3 is TGTGCCAGCACCTTAGGACTGAGCAATCAGCCCCAGCATTTT.

The chain combines TRBV6-1 with TRBJ2-1; D gene uncertain. Germline loops: CDR1 MNHNS, CDR2 SASEGT. The V gene lost 2 bases and the J gene lost 8 bases, with 13 bases spanning the gap. CDR3 length: 14 residues. This chain's CDR3 is CASSESLGLDEQFF. CDR3 nucleotide sequence: TGTGCCAGCAGTGAAAGTTTAGGGTTGGATGAGCAGTTCTTC.

The chain has TRBV3-1 and TRBJ2-1; no definite D call. Germline lookup yields CDR1 LGHDT and CDR2 YNNKEL (reference sequence). Trimming cost V 3 bases and J 10 bases, with 10 bases left between them. This CDR3 region has 12 residues. CDR3 residues: CASSQLAQEQFF. The CDR3 DNA reads as TGTGCCAGCAGCCAGTTGGCTCAGGAGCAGTTCTTC.

The V gene is TRBV9, the J gene TRBJ2-3; 9 nucleotides align to TRBD2. The junction had 8 bases not matched to a gene; V was cut back by 0 bases and J by 0 bases. This CDR3 spans 18 amino acids. Looked up from germline, CDR1 is SGDLS and CDR2 is YYNGEE. The CDR3 sequence: CASSVATGGLASTDTQYF. In DNA, the CDR3 is TGTGCCAGCAGCGTAGCTACGGGAGGACTAGCGAGCACAGATACGCAGTATTTT. The entire variable domain, with the rest obtained from reference TRBV9 and TRBJ2-3, is as follows: DSGVTQTPKHLITATGQRVTLRCSPRSGDLSVYWYQQSLDQGLQFLIQYYNGEERAKGNILERFSAQQFPDLHSELNLSSLELGDSALYFCASSVATGGLASTDTQYFGPGTRLTVL.

The table lists this clonotype with many counts. CDR3 region: CASRLDSWNYEQYF. The CDR3 coding sequence is TGTGCCAGCAGGCTGGACTCCTGGAACTACGAGCAGTACTTC. V is TRBV2 and J is TRBJ2-7; a weak D match, TRBD2 (5 bases). Germline lookup yields CDR1 SNHLY and CDR2 FYNNEI. This CDR3 is 14 amino acids long. Trimming left V 6 bases short and J 3 bases short, with 15 bases between.

The sample holds a few counts of this clonotype. The chain employs TRBV5-6 and TRBJ2-1; D not certain. Germline assignment: CDR1 SGHDT and CDR2 YYEEEE. Trimming cost V 1 base and J 13 bases, with 9 bases left between them. The CDR3 length is 11 residues. The CDR3 sequence is CASSLNRDQFF. The CDR3 nucleotides read TGTGCCAGCAGCTTGAACAGAGATCAGTTCTTC.

This clonotype was found many times. The chain links TRBV7-2 to TRBJ1-2; tentative D call: TRBD1 (6 bases). Looked up from germline, CDR1 is SGHTA and CDR2 is FQGNSA. This CDR3 has 14 amino acids. V was clipped by 7 bases and J by 8 bases, with 20 bases between them. Here the CDR3 reads CASTRGGDSQGYTF. As DNA, the CDR3 is TGTGCCAGCACGAGGGGGGGCGATTCGCAGGGCTACACCTTC.

This clonotype showed up just a few times. CDR3 DNA sequence: TGCAGGGCGGGAAGCGGTGACCTACCCCTCCACTTT. The encoded protein is CRAGSGDLPLHF. The chain uses TRBV20-1 and TRBJ1-6; D is unresolved. Germline lookup yields CDR1 DFQATT and CDR2 SNEGSKA (reference sequence). CDR3 length: 12 residues.

This clonotype came up a few times. V usage is TRBV5-1 and J usage is TRBJ2-2, with 9 bases fitting TRBD2. Trimming removed 4 bases from V and 5 bases from J; junction bases left unmatched: 3. CDR3 length: 14 residues. Germline V lookup: CDR1 SGHRS, CDR2 YFSETQ. DNA for the CDR3: TGCGCCAGCAGCCAGACTAGCGGAACCGGGGAGCTGTTTTTT. Translated: CASSQTSGTGELFF.

The rearrangement links TRBV19 to TRBJ1-5; no clear D. Trimming left V 7 bases short and J 1 base short, with 11 bases between. Germline V gene sequence: CDR1 LNHDA, CDR2 SQIVND (reference sequence). This CDR3 is 14 amino acids long. CDR3 loop: CASMMAGSNQPQHF. The CDR3 DNA is TGTGCCAGTATGATGGCGGGGAGCAATCAGCCCCAGCATTTT.

The rearrangement uses TRBV20-1 and TRBJ1-2; D uncertain. The CDR3 is made up of 13 amino acids. Germline assignment: CDR1 DFQATT and CDR2 SNEGSKA (reference sequence). The V end lost 6 bases, the J end lost 3 bases, and 14 bases lay between the germline ends. In DNA form, the CDR3 reads TGCAGTGCCCAGACACCATGGGACTATGGCTACACCTTC. This encodes CSAQTPWDYGYTF.

This clonotype occurred a few times. The chain carries TRBV2 and TRBJ2-3; the D call may be TRBD1 or TRBD2 (5 bases each). V lost 3 bases to trimming and J lost 8 bases, with 21 bases between them. The CDR3 is made up of 16 amino acids. From germline, CDR1 is SNHLY and CDR2 FYNNEI. This CDR3 is CASSEARGGYVGTQYF. CDR3 bases: TGTGCCAGCAGTGAGGCTCGGGGCGGGTATGTGGGTACGCAGTATTTT.

The chain carries TRBV9 and TRBJ2-2; 8 bases are a match to TRBD2. V was pared by 4 bases and J by 4 bases, with 6 bases of the junction left unmatched. Germline assignment: CDR1 SGDLS and CDR2 YYNGEE. The CDR3 has 15 amino acids. In DNA form, the CDR3 reads TGTGCCAGCAGCAAAAGCGGGAGTGGCACCGGGGAGCTGTTTTTT. It yields the protein CASSKSGSGTGELFF. The variable domain in full, with the rest retrieved from reference TRBV9 and TRBJ2-2, is DSGVTQTPKHLITATGQRVTLRCSPRSGDLSVYWYQQSLDQGLQFLIQYYNGEERAKGNILERFSAQQFPDLHSELNLSSLELGDSALYFCASSKSGSGTGELFFGEGSRLTVL.

The rearrangement joins TRBV6-5 to TRBJ1-1; D remains ambiguous. The CDR3 spans 13 residues. V lost 5 bases and J lost 7, with 14 bases in between. CDR1 is MNHEY and CDR2 is SVGAGI in the germline V gene. As DNA, the CDR3 is TGTGCCAGCAGTGAAAGAACGGTCAATGAAGCTTTCTTT. This codes for CASSERTVNEAFF.

V is TRBV20-1 and J is TRBJ2-1; the match to TRBD2 covers 10 bases. Germline V lookup: CDR1 DFQATT, CDR2 SNEGSKA (reference sequence). The trim removed 0 bases at V and 7 bases at J, leaving 12 bases unmatched. CDR3 length: 17 residues. CDR3 loop: CSARERWRAGGPNEQFF. CDR3 nucleotides: TGCAGTGCTAGAGAACGGTGGAGAGCGGGGGGGCCTAATGAGCAGTTCTTC.

This clonotype was counted between two and nine times. J is TRBJ1-1 and V is TRBV5-6; D might be TRBD1 (5 bases). CDR1 is SGHDT, CDR2 YYEEEE, per germline. The V gene lost 4 bases and the J gene lost 0 bases, with 13 bases spanning the gap. The CDR3 is 15 amino acids. In DNA form, the CDR3 reads TGTGCCAGCAGCACCCGACAGAAACTGAACACTGAAGCTTTCTTT. Translation: CASSTRQKLNTEAFF.

The CDR3: CSAWNPLAGRTDTQYF. The CDR3 region has the DNA TGCAGTGCTTGGAACCCTCTAGCGGGGCGCACAGATACGCAGTATTTT. V is TRBV20-1 and J is TRBJ2-3; 9 bases map to TRBD2. V was clipped by 5 bases and J by 1 base; unmatched bases: 10. Germline V CDR1 and CDR2: DFQATT, SNEGSKA (reference sequence). The CDR3 is made up of 16 amino acids.